Listed below are T cell receptor beta chains from one sample, sequenced in a study of blood T cells in healthy people across ages. TCRdb re-analysed the 5' RACE reads in MiXCR, keeping a single row per CDR3 protein. Of approximately 800,000 distinct CDR3 sequences listed, 35% to 60% are singletons. Sequencing was performed on blood. All receptors derive from an elderly man in good health. CDR3s include the opening cysteine and the closing phenylalanine or tryptophan.

14,TRBV7-9,CASSLGNTQETQYF
17,TRBV2,CASSESREGESTGELFF
13,TRBV29-1,CSVEDILTYEQYF
15,TRBV24-1,CATSPGQGGFNIQYF
13,TRBV20-1,CSAQGQGDHEQYF
15,TRBV12-3/TRBV12-4,CASSLDQGHQETQYF
13,TRBV12-3/TRBV12-4,CASSSRLLDTQYF
15,TRBV25-1,CASSEYGRGLDEQYF
15,TRBV28,CASSLDRATYIEQFF
16,TRBV28,CASITGATGKRYEQCF
14,TRBV9,CASSPRTSPETQYF
17,TRBV2,CATSEAGTSDSTDTQYF
15,TRBV7-2,CASSLPGRPHNEQFF
14,TRBV12-3/TRBV12-4,CASRGGFSGNTIYF
16,TRBV9,CASSPSHAPGTDTQYF
14,TRBV7-9,CASTIGGDVDTQYF
11,TRBV20-1,CSAREWETQFF
17,TRBV5-6,CASSGLTGGTGQETQYF
14,TRBV30,CAWSYPGTKNIQYF
12,TRBV15,CATGVVPETQYF